These 12 T cell receptor beta chains were all obtained from the same sample, sequenced in a study of T cells after yellow fever vaccination. TCRdb re-called the 5' RACE reads through MiXCR, storing one row per CDR3 protein. The sample yields just under 600,000 distinct CDR3 sequences, less than 15% seen once. This sample comprised PBMCs, obtained on the day of the yellow fever booster vaccination. The receptors originated from a man aged 25 to 40 who received the YFV17D yellow fever vaccine.

The V and J genes are TRBV12-3 or TRBV12-4 and TRBJ2-2; 7 bases align to TRBD1. After removal of 7 bases from V and 3 bases from J, the junction contained 5 bases not matched to a gene. The CDR3 has 14 residues. The CDR3: CASKPGQYTGELFF. The CDR3, as DNA: TGTGCCAGCAAACCGGGACAGTACACCGGGGAGCTGTTTTTT.

This clonotype was seen many times. This chain connects TRBV7-2 to TRBJ2-5, with 10 bases that match TRBD2. The junction had 5 bases not matched to a gene; V was cut back by 5 bases and J by 5 bases. CDR1 is SGHTA and CDR2 is FQGNSA in the germline V gene. This CDR3 region has 14 residues. CDR3 bases: TGTGCCAGCAGCCTAAGCGGGAGGGGGGAGACCCAGTACTTC. As protein: CASSLSGRGETQYF.

This clonotype was seen a handful of times. The chain uses TRBV20-1 and TRBJ2-3, with D perhaps assigned TRBD1 or TRBD2 (5 bases each). The CDR3 covers 13 residues. The germline V gene encodes CDR1 DFQATT and CDR2 SNEGSKA (reference sequence). V shed 3 bases and J shed 9 bases, with 16 bases lying between them. The CDR3 is CSARSPHGDTQYF. In DNA, the CDR3 is TGCAGTGCTAGGTCCCCACACGGGGACACGCAGTATTTT.

The gene calls are TRBV5-8 and TRBJ2-1, with 8 bases fitting TRBD1. The CDR3 consists of 15 residues. J gave up 0 bases and V 3 bases, and 2 bases lay outside the gene matches. The germline CDR1 and CDR2 sequences are SGHTS and YDEGEE. CDR3 DNA sequence: TGTGCCAGCAGCTCCAGGGGGCGCTCCTACAATGAGCAGTTCTTC. It yields the protein CASSSRGRSYNEQFF.

The chain joins TRBV20-1 to TRBJ2-2, with D possibly matching TRBD1 (6 bases). Per germline, CDR1 DFQATT and CDR2 SNEGSKA (reference sequence). V was clipped by 4 bases and J by 2 bases, with 14 bases between them. The CDR3 has 15 residues. The CDR3 sequence is CSAKDQGHNTGELFF. The CDR3 DNA follows: TGCAGTGCTAAAGACCAGGGGCACAACACCGGGGAGCTGTTTTTT.

This clonotype was observed a handful of times. The chain recombines TRBV4-1 with TRBJ2-7, with 9 bases aligning to TRBD2. V gave up 1 base and J gave up 4 bases; unmatched junction bases: 8. The CDR3 has 16 amino acids. The germline V gene has CDR1 MGHRA and CDR2 YSYEKL. DNA for the CDR3: TGCGCCAGCAGCCAAGTCGTAAGCGGGAGGTCGTACGAGCAGTACTTC. Residues: CASSQVVSGRSYEQYF.

This clonotype occurred a few times. The chain employs TRBV7-9 and TRBJ1-1; D remains unclear. V gave up 1 base and J gave up 3 bases, with 9 bases separating them. The CDR3 spans 14 residues. CDR1 SEHNR and CDR2 FQNEAQ come from the germline V gene (reference sequence). The CDR3 DNA reads as TGTGCCAGCAGCTTAGATTGGTTGTACACTGAAGCTTTCTTT. Translating it yields CASSLDWLYTEAFF.

This clonotype was detected a few times. The chain carries TRBV5-1 and TRBJ2-7; the D is unclear. The V end lost 0 bases, the J end lost 1 base, and 11 bases lay between the germline ends. CDR3 length equals 15 residues. CDR1 is SGHRS and CDR2 is YFSETQ in the germline V gene. Written as DNA, the CDR3 is TGCGCCAGCAGCTTGGCTGGGGTCCGATCCTACGAGCAGTACTTC. It translates to CASSLAGVRSYEQYF.

In this sample, this clonotype turned up a few times. The rearrangement uses TRBV12-3 or TRBV12-4 and TRBJ1-1; 7 nucleotides agree with TRBD1. V shed 1 base, J shed 7 bases, and the junction held 9 bases outside the gene matches. The CDR3 runs to 15 residues. The CDR3 region has the DNA TGTGCCAGCAGTTTAGGAGGGGGCAAGTTAGGTGAAGCTTTCTTT. Amino acids: CASSLGGGKLGEAFF.

In its sample, this clonotype was seen a few times. The chain employs TRBV5-5 and TRBJ1-1; D is unclear. The CDR3 has 13 amino acids. The V gene lost 0 bases and the J gene lost 12 bases, with 15 bases spanning the gap. The germline CDR1 and CDR2 sequences are SGHKS and YYEKEE (reference sequence). CDR3 sequence (DNA): TGTGCCAGCAGCTTGGAGCAGGAACGGACGTCTTTCTTT. The encoded protein is CASSLEQERTSFF.

The CDR3 DNA is TGTGCCAGCAGTTTTCTGGGGGCCGGGGGGAATTCACCCCTCCACTTT. It translates to CASSFLGAGGNSPLHF. V and J are TRBV27 and TRBJ1-6; D perhaps matches TRBD1 (6 bases). Germline V gene data show CDR1 as MNHEY and CDR2 as SMNVEV (reference sequence). Trimming left V 3 bases short and J 7 bases short, with 16 bases between. The CDR3 totals 16 residues.

V is TRBV5-1 and J is TRBJ2-6, with D possibly matching TRBD1 (5 bases). Germline V gives CDR1 SGHRS, CDR2 YFSETQ. The length of the CDR3 is 18 residues. The ends were cut back, 1 base at V and 4 bases at J, with 18 bases in the middle. The CDR3 is CASSLYAGLESGANVLTF. The CDR3 DNA reads TGCGCCAGCAGCTTGTATGCAGGGTTGGAATCCGGGGCCAACGTCCTGACTTTC.